This is a list of T cell receptor beta chains from one sample in a study of T cells in Graves' hyperthyroidism and ophthalmopathy. MiXCR, run by TCRdb on the multiplex PCR reads, gives a single entry per CDR3 protein. The sample consists of some 350,000 distinct CDR3 sequences, 15% to 19% of them appearing once. Sequences were obtained from blood. All receptors come from a woman aged 18-30 years with Graves' hyperthyroidism that later progressed to Graves' ophthalmopathy. The CDR3 runs from the conserved cysteine through the conserved F or W. The order of the fields is J gene, V gene, CDR3 protein.

j_gene: TRBJ2-3; v_gene: TRBV7-3; CDR3aa: CASSFSPSSTDTQYF
j_gene: TRBJ2-7; v_gene: TRBV6-1; CDR3aa: CASSAGLAGEYEQYF
j_gene: TRBJ1-1; v_gene: TRBV28; CDR3aa: CASRDGGTEAFF
j_gene: TRBJ1-6; v_gene: TRBV3-1; CDR3aa: CASSQTSGTVNSPLHF
j_gene: TRBJ2-6; v_gene: TRBV5-1; CDR3aa: CASSLEWVGAPGANVLTF
j_gene: TRBJ2-1; v_gene: TRBV5-1; CDR3aa: CASSSTAGGTYNEQFF
j_gene: TRBJ1-1; v_gene: TRBV20-1; CDR3aa: CSASLDRGTEGFF
j_gene: TRBJ2-3; v_gene: TRBV5-1; CDR3aa: CASSFPGLANTDTQYF
j_gene: TRBJ2-2; v_gene: TRBV18; CDR3aa: CASSPNLGGNTGELFF
j_gene: TRBJ2-3; v_gene: TRBV2; CDR3aa: CASSEARLGGTDTQYF
j_gene: TRBJ2-5; v_gene: TRBV7-2; CDR3aa: CASSPGRMETQYF
j_gene: TRBJ2-3; v_gene: TRBV12-3/TRBV12-4; CDR3aa: CASTSGDRDGDTQYF
j_gene: TRBJ2-5; v_gene: TRBV2; CDR3aa: CARRERSETQYF
j_gene: TRBJ1-1; v_gene: TRBV5-1; CDR3aa: CASRATGGIFYTEAFF
j_gene: TRBJ2-3; v_gene: TRBV7-2; CDR3aa: CASSLATLYLGTDTQYF
j_gene: TRBJ2-7; v_gene: TRBV7-2; CDR3aa: CASSPGPSGGHTYEQYF
j_gene: TRBJ2-7; v_gene: TRBV6-2/TRBV6-3; CDR3aa: CASSYSLTSGYEQYF
j_gene: TRBJ2-2; v_gene: TRBV11-3; CDR3aa: CASSLEFGGDSTGELFF
j_gene: TRBJ2-5; v_gene: TRBV13; CDR3aa: CASSLGQGGGTVTQYF
j_gene: TRBJ2-1; v_gene: TRBV11-2; CDR3aa: CASSRSGGRAYNEQFF
j_gene: TRBJ1-2; v_gene: TRBV27; CDR3aa: CASSLPGRDGYTF
j_gene: TRBJ2-3; v_gene: TRBV20-1; CDR3aa: CSAYRPGVDTQYF
j_gene: TRBJ2-7; v_gene: TRBV28; CDR3aa: CASSLSTGLLSYEQYF
j_gene: TRBJ2-3; v_gene: TRBV20-1; CDR3aa: CSASPGATTDTQYF
j_gene: TRBJ1-1; v_gene: TRBV28; CDR3aa: CASSLDRDRVSEAFF
j_gene: TRBJ1-2; v_gene: TRBV2; CDR3aa: CASSEVGQVYGYTF
j_gene: TRBJ1-1; v_gene: TRBV6-1; CDR3aa: CASSEDRNTEAFF
j_gene: TRBJ2-7; v_gene: TRBV20-1; CDR3aa: CSARGKNEQYF
j_gene: TRBJ2-7; v_gene: TRBV20-1; CDR3aa: CSAVAGYDYEQYF
j_gene: TRBJ2-1; v_gene: TRBV11-2; CDR3aa: CASSPGLLDEQFF
j_gene: TRBJ2-3; v_gene: TRBV2; CDR3aa: CASSGLAGNTDTQYF
j_gene: TRBJ2-2; v_gene: TRBV20-1; CDR3aa: CSANRGRGTGELFF
j_gene: TRBJ2-5; v_gene: TRBV14; CDR3aa: CASSQDWQETQYF
j_gene: TRBJ2-3; v_gene: TRBV30; CDR3aa: CAWSGTSGLTDTQYF